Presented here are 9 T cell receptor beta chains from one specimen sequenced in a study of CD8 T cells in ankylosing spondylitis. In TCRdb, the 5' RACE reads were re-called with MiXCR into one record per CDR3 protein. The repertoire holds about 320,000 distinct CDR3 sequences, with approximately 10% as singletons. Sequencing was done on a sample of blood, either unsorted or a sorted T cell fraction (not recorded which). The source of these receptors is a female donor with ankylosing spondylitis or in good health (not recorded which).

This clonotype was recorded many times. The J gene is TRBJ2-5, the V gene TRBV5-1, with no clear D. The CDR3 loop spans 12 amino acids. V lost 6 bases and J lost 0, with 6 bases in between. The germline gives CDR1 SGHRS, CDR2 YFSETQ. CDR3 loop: CASTIDQETQYF. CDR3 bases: TGCGCCAGCACAATCGACCAAGAGACCCAGTACTTC.

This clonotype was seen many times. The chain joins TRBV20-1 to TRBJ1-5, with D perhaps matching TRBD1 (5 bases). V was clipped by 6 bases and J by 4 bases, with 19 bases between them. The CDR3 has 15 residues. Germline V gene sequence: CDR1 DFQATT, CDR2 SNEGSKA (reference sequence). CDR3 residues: CSAPSPGAWNQPQHF. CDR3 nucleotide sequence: TGCAGTGCGCCCTCCCCCGGGGCCTGGAATCAGCCCCAGCATTTT.

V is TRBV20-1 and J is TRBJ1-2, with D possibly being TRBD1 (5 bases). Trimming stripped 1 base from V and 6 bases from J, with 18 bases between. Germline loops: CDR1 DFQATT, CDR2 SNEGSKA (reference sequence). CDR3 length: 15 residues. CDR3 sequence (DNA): TGCAGTGCTAGAGGGGACGGGCCAGCTTTCAATGGCTACACCTTC. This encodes CSARGDGPAFNGYTF.

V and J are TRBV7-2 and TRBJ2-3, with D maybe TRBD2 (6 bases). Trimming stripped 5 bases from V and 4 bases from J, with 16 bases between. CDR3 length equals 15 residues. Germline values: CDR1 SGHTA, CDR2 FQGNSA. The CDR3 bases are TGTGCCAGCAGCCGCACCGGGACTCTCGCAGATACGCAGTATTTT. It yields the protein CASSRTGTLADTQYF.

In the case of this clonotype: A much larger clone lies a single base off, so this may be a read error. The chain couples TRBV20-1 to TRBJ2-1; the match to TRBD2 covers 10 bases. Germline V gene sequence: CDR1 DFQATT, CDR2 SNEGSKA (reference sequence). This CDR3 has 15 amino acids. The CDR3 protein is CSAIPRIAGGNEKFF. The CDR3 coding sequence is TGCAGTGCTATCCCCAGAATAGCGGGGGGAAATGAGAAGTTCTTC.

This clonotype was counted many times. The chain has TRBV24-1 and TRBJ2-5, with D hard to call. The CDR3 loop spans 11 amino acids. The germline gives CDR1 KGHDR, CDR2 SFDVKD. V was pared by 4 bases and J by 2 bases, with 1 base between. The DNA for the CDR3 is TGTGCCACCAGTGAGCAAGAGACCCAGTACTTC. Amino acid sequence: CATSEQETQYF.

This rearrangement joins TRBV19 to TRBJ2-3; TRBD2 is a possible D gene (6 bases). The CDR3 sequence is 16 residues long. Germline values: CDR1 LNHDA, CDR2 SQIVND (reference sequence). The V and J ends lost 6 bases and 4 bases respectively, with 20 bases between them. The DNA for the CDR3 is TGTGCCAGTAGACCGAAAACGGGAGTCCTTGCAGATACGCAGTATTTT. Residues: CASRPKTGVLADTQYF.

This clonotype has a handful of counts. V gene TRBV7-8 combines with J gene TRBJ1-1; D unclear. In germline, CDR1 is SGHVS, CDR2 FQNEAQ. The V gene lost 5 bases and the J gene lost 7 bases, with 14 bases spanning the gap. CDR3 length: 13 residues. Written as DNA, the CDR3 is TGTGCCAGCAGCCCCCGTGAGTTCGGTGAAGCTTTCTTT. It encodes CASSPREFGEAFF. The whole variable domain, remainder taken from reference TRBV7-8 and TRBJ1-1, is GAGVSQSPRYKVAKRGQDVALRCDPISGHVSLFWYQQALGQGPEFLTYFQNEAQLDKSGLPSDRFFAERPEGSVSTLKIQRTQQEDSAVYLCASSPREFGEAFFGQGTRLTVV.

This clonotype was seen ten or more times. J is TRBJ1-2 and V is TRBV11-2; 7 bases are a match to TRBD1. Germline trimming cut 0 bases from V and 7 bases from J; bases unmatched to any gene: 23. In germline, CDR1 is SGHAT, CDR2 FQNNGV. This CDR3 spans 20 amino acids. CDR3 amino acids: CASSLEAPGPSRGGLGGYTF. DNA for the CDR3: TGTGCCAGCAGCTTAGAAGCCCCAGGCCCCTCAAGAGGGGGCCTGGGTGGCTACACCTTC.